This T cell receptor beta chain appears in the sequencing data of a study of T cell repertoires in cytomegalovirus infection. The CDR3 has 17 amino acids. CDR1 is MDHEN and CDR2 is SYDVKM in the germline V gene. V dropped 2 bases and J dropped 4; count of bases not matched to a gene: 10. With regard to this clonotype: Its antigen is as yet unknown.

One entry per CDR3 protein results from TCRdb running MiXCR on the reads. This table has under 500,000 distinct CDR3 sequences, 40% to 50% appearing once. This specimen consisted of cultured PBMCs, obtained from culture after CMV antigen stimulation. The V and J genes are TRBV28 and TRBJ2-2, with 7 bases that match TRBD2. The TCR comes from a human donor in good health (CMV status not recorded). Some clones in this sample may be carry-over from other donors' samples. The CDR3 bases are TGTGCCAGCAGTTTAGGATCGCCAAGCGGGGCCACCGGGGAGCTGTTTTTT. Protein product: CASSLGSPSGATGELFF.